This TCR beta chain was recovered during a study of T cell changes during pregnancy in multiple sclerosis. Some clones are missing from TCRdb's copy, which holds only in-frame ones; the method was immunoSEQ multiplex PCR. The sample contains around 25,000 clones, 90% of which appear only once. This clonotype was obtained from a female donor in good health, enrolled as a control in a pregnancy study. Sequences were derived from CD8+ T cells from peripheral blood mononuclear cells, sampled in the third trimester of pregnancy.

The CDR3 protein is CATSRVGREQYF. The DNA for the CDR3 is TGTGCCACCAGCAGAGTTGGCCGCGAGCAGTACTTC. The chain uses TRBV15 and TRBJ2-7; D is uncertain. Trimming stripped 1 base from V and 6 bases from J, with 7 bases between. The CDR3 has 12 amino acids. Per germline, CDR1 LNHNV and CDR2 YYDKDF (reference sequence).